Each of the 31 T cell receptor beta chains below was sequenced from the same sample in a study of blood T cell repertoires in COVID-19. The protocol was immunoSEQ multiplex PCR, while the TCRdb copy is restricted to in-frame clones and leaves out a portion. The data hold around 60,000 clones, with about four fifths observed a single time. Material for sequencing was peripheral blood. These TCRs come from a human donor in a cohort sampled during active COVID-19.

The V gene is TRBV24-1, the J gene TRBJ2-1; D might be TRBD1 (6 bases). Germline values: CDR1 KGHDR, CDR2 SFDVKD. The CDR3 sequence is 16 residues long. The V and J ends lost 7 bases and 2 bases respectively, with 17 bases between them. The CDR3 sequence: CATSRQRGTTYNEQFF. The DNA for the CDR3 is TGTGCCACCAGCCGTCAGCGTGGGACAACCTACAATGAGCAGTTCTTC.

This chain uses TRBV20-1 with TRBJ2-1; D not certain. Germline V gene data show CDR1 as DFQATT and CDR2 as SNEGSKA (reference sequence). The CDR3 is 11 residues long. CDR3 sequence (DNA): TGCCACGCGGTTTCCTACAATGAGCAGTTCTTC. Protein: CHAVSYNEQFF.

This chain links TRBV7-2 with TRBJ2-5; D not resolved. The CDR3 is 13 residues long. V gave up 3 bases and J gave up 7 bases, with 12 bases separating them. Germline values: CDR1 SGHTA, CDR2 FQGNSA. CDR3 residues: CASSFPAMVTQYF. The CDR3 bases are TGTGCCAGCAGCTTTCCCGCTATGGTGACCCAGTACTTC.

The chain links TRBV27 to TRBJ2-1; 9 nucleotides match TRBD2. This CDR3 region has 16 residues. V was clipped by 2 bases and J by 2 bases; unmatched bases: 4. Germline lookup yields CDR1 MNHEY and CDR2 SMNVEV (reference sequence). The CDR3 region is CASSLLAGGAYNEQFF. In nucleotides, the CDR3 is TGTGCCAGCAGTTTACTTGCGGGGGGGGCCTACAATGAGCAGTTCTTC.

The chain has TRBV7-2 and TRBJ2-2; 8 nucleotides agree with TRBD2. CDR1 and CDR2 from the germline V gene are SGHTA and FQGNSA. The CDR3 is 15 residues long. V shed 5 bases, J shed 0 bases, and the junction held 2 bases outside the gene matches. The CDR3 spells CASSRGGPNTGELFF. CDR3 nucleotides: TGTGCCAGCAGCCGCGGGGGGCCGAACACCGGGGAGCTGTTTTTT.

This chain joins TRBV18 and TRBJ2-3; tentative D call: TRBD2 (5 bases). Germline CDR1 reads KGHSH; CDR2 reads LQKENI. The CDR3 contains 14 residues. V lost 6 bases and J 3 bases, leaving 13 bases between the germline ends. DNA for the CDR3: TGTGCCAGCTCCCTTGGACTGGAGACAGATACGCAGTATTTT. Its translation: CASSLGLETDTQYF. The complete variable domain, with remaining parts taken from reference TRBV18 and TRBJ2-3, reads NAGVMQNPRHLVRRRGQEARLRCSPMKGHSHVYWYRQLPEEGLKFMVYLQKENIIDESGMPKERFSAEFPKEGPSILRIQQVVRGDSAAYFCASSLGLETDTQYFGPGTRLTVL.

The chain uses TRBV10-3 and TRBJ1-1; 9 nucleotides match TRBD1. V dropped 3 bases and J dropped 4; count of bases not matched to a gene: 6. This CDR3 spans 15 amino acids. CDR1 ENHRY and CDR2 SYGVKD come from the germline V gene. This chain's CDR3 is CAISERVTGGTEAFF. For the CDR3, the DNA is TGTGCCATCAGTGAACGTGTGACAGGGGGCACTGAAGCTTTCTTT.

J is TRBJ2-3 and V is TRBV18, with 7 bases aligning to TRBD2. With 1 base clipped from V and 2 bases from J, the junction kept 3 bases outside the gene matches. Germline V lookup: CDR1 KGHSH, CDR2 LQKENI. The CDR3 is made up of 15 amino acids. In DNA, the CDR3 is TGTGCCAGCTCACCACGGAGCGGGGCCACAGATACGCAGTATTTT. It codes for CASSPRSGATDTQYF.

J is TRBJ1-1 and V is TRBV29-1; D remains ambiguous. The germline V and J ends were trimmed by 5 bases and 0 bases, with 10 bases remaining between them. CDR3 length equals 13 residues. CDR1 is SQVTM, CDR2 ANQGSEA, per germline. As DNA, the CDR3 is TGCAGCGTTTGGTCCCACATGAACACTGAAGCTTTCTTT. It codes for CSVWSHMNTEAFF.

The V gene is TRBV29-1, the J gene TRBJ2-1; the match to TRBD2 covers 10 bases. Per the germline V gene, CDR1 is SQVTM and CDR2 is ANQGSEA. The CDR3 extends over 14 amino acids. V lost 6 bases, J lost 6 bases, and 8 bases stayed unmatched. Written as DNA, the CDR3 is TGCAGCGTCGTATTAGCGGGGGGAACCAATGAGCAGTTCTTC. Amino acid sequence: CSVVLAGGTNEQFF.

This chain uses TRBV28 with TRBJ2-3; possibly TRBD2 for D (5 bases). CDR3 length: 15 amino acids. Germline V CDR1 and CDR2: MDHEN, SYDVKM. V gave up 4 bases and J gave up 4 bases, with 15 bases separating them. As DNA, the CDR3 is TGTGCCAGCAGTTCCGCCGGGCTGCGGGCAGATACGCAGTATTTT. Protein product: CASSSAGLRADTQYF. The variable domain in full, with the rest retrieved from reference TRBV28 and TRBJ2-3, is DVKVTQSSRYLVKRTGEKVFLECVQDMDHENMFWYRQDPGLGLRLIYFSYDVKMKEKGDIPEGYSVSREKKERFSLILESASTNQTSMYLCASSSAGLRADTQYFGPGTRLTVL.

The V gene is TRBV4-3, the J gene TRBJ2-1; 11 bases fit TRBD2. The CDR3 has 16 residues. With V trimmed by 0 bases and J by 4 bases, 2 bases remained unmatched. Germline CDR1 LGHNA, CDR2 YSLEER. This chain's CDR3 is CASSQDLAGGYNEQFF. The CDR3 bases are TGCGCCAGCAGCCAAGATTTAGCGGGGGGGTACAATGAGCAGTTCTTC.

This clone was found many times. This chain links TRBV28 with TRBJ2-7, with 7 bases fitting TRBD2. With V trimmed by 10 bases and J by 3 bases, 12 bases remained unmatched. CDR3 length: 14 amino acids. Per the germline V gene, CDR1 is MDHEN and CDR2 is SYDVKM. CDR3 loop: CAIQRRASGYEQYF. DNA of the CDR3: TGTGCCATCCAAAGGAGGGCTAGCGGCTACGAGCAGTACTTC.

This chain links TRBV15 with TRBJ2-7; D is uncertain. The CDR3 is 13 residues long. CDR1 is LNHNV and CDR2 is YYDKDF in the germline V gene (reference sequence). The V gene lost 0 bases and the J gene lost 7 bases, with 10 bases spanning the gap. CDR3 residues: CATSREPTDEQYF. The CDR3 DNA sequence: TGTGCCACCAGCAGAGAGCCCACAGATGAGCAGTACTTC.

The CDR3 loop reads CASSANRGNEKLFF. Written as DNA, the CDR3 is TGCGCCAGCAGTGCTAACAGGGGGAATGAAAAACTGTTTTTT. The chain is built from TRBV10-2 and TRBJ1-4; 8 bases agree with TRBD1. J was trimmed by 5 bases and V by 4 bases; bases with no gene match: 3. From germline, CDR1 is WSHSY and CDR2 SAAADI. This CDR3 is built from 14 residues.

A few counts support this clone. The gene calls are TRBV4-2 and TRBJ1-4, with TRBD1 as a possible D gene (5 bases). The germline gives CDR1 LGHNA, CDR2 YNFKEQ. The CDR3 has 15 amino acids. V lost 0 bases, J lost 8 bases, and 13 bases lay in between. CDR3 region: CASSQDLRGTEKLFF. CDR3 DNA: TGTGCCAGCAGCCAAGATCTTCGGGGGACCGAAAAACTGTTTTTT.

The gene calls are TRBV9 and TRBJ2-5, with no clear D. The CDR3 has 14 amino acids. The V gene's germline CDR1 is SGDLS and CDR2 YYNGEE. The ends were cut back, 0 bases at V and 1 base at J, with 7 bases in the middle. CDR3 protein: CASSVANSQETQYF. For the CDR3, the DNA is TGTGCCAGCAGCGTAGCTAACAGCCAAGAGACCCAGTACTTC. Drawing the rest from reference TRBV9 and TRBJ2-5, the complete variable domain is DSGVTQTPKHLITATGQRVTLRCSPRSGDLSVYWYQQSLDQGLQFLIQYYNGEERAKGNILERFSAQQFPDLHSELNLSSLELGDSALYFCASSVANSQETQYFGPGTRLLVL.

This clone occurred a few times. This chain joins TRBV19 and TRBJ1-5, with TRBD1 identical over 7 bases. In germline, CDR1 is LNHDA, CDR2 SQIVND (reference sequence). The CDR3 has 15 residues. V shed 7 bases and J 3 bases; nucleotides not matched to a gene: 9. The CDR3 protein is CASNPAGGFNQPQHF. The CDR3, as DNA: TGTGCCAGTAATCCGGCAGGGGGGTTCAATCAGCCCCAGCATTTT.

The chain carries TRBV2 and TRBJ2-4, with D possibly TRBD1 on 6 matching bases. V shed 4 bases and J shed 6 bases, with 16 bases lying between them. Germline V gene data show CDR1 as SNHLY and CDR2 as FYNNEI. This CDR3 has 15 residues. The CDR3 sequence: CASSGVRDTRNIQYF. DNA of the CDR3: TGTGCCAGCAGTGGGGTCCGGGACACCAGAAACATTCAGTACTTC. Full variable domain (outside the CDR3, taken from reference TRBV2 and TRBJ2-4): EPEVTQTPSHQVTQMGQEVILRCVPISNHLYFYWYRQILGQKVEFLVSFYNNEISEKSEIFDDQFSVERPDGSNFTLKIRSTKLEDSAMYFCASSGVRDTRNIQYFGAGTRLSVL.

The CDR3 reads CASSGESRGAYGYTF. The CDR3 DNA sequence: TGTGCCAGTAGTGGGGAATCCAGGGGAGCTTATGGCTACACCTTC. The chain combines TRBV19 with TRBJ1-2, with a tentative D call TRBD1 (6 bases). The V gene lost 5 bases and the J gene lost 5 bases, with 18 bases spanning the gap. The CDR3 contains 15 residues. Germline V gene lookup returns CDR1 LNHDA and CDR2 SQIVND (reference sequence).

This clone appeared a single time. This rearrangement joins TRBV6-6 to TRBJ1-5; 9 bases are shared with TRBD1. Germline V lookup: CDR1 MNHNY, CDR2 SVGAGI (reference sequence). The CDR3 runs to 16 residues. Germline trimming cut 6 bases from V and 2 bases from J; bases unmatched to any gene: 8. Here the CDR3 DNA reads TGTGCCAGCAGAACAGGGGGCCAAGATGGCAATCAGCCCCAGCATTTT. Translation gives CASRTGGQDGNQPQHF.

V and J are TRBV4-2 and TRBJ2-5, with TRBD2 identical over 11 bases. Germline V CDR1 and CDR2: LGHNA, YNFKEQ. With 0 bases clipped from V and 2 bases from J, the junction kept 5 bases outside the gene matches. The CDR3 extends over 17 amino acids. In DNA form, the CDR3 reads TGTGCCAGCAGCCAAGATGGTGGGACTAGCGGACAAGAGACCCAGTACTTC. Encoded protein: CASSQDGGTSGQETQYF.

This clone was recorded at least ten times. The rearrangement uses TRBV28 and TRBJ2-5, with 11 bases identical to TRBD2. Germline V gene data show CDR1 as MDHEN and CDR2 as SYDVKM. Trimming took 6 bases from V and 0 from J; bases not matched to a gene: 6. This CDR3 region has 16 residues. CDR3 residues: CASSPLAGGYQETQYF. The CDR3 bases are TGTGCCAGCAGCCCCTTAGCGGGGGGGTACCAAGAGACCCAGTACTTC.

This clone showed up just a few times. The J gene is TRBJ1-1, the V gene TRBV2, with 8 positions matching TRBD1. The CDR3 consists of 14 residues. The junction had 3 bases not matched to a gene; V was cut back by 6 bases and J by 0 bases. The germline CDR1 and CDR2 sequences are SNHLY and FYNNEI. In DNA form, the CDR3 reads TGTGCCAGCAGCCAACAGGGGGTGAACACTGAAGCTTTCTTT. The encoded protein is CASSQQGVNTEAFF.

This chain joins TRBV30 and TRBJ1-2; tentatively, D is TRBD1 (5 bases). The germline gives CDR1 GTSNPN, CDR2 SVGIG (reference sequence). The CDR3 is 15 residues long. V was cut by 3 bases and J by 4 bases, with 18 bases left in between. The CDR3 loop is CAWSIGDLGGYGYTF. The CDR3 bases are TGTGCCTGGAGCATTGGGGACTTGGGAGGCTATGGCTACACCTTC.

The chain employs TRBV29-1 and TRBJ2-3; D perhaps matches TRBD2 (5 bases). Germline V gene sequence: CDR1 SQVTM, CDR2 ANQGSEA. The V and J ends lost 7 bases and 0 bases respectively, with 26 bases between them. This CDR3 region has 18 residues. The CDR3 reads CSAATGFARPGSTDTQYF. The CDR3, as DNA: TGCAGCGCTGCCACGGGCTTTGCGCGCCCGGGGAGCACAGATACGCAGTATTTT.

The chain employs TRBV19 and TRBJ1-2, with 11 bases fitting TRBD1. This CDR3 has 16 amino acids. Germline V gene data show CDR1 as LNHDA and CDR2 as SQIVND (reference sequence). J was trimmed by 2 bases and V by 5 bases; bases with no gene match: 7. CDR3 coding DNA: TGTGCCAGTAGTGTCTCCTGGACAGGGGGCAACTATGGCTACACCTTC. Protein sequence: CASSVSWTGGNYGYTF.

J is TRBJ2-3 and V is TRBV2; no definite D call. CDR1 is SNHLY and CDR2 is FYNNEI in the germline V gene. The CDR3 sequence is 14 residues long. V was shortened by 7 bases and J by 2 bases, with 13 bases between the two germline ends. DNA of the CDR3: TGTGCCAGCAAAAAAGAAGCTATCACAGATACGCAGTATTTT. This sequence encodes CASKKEAITDTQYF.

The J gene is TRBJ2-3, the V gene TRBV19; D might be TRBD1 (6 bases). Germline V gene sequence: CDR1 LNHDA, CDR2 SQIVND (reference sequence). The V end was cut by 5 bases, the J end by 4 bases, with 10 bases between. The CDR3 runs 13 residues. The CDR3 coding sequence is TGTGCCAGTAGTGTACAGGGAGCAGATACGCAGTATTTT. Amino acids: CASSVQGADTQYF.

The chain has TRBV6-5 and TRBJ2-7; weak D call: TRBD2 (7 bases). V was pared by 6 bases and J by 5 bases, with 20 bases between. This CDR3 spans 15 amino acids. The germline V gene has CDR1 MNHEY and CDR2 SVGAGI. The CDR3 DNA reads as TGTGCCAGCAGATGGCGGGGGCCCGGTGGGGACGAGCAGTACTTC. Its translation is CASRWRGPGGDEQYF.

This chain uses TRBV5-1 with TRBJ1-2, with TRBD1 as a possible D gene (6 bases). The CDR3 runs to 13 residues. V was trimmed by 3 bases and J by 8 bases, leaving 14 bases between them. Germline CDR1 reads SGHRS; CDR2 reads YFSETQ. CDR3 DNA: TGCGCCAGCAGCTCGAAACAGGGTCCAGGCTACACCTTC. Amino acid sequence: CASSSKQGPGYTF.